This T cell receptor (beta chain) is from a study of T cells in Graves' hyperthyroidism and ophthalmopathy. Regarding the study as a whole: Blood shared most expanded thyroid clonotypes above 0.001. Ophthalmopathy was identified by the model a median around 5.9 months ahead of onset.

V was pared by 6 bases and J by 4 bases, with 15 bases between. CDR1 is MNHNS and CDR2 is SASEGT in the germline V gene. The CDR3 has 14 amino acids. Details on this clonotype: No antigen is known for it.

Authors of the study amplified TCR beta CDR3 regions from RNA transcripts. HTBI primers were used for first-round RT-PCR of the TCR CDR3. TCRdb itself ran the multiplex PCR reads through MiXCR, one entry per CDR3 protein. The table shows 730,000 or so distinct CDR3 sequences, with approximately 18% occurring only once. Exclusion followed for patients with uncontrolled infection, other autoimmune disease, pregnancy or lactation. Fresh 10 ml peripheral blood yielded PBMCs. The receptor's source is a woman between 45 and 65 years old with Graves' hyperthyroidism that later progressed to Graves' ophthalmopathy. V usage is TRBV6-1 and J usage is TRBJ1-2, with TRBD1 as a possible D gene (5 bases). The sequenced sample was blood. The CDR3 reads CASSRDGESYGYTF. The CDR3 nucleotides are TGTGCCAGCAGCCGGGACGGAGAGTCCTATGGCTACACCTTC.